Below, one TCR beta chain is given with its context. The record originates from a study of blood T cell repertoires in COVID-19. Study context: In each case, the material was cDNA or gDNA derived from T cells, B-cell-depleted T cells, or PBMCs.

In the authors' methods: Estimates of nucleated cell counts were drawn from the amplification of reference gene primers. Using immunoSEQ multiplex PCR, the repertoire was profiled, and TCRdb retains in-frame clones only, with some absent. That table gives V, J and clone size, and the DNA gave D and trimming. This table has about 350,000 clones, about 90% appearing once. The CDR3 totals 16 residues. The germline CDR1 and CDR2 sequences are SGHTA and FQGNSA. V dropped 5 bases and J dropped 7; count of bases not matched to a gene: 11. V is TRBV7-2 and J is TRBJ2-7; 13 bases match TRBD2. The sequenced sample consisted of PBMCs or T cells enriched from blood (not recorded which). The sequence came from a young woman who had recovered from COVID-19. This CDR3 reads CASSKTGTSGTQEQYF. In DNA, the CDR3 is TGTGCCAGCAGCAAAACCGGGACTAGCGGGACTCAAGAGCAGTACTTC.